The present T cell receptor (beta chain) was sequenced within a study of T cells in Graves' hyperthyroidism and ophthalmopathy. As regards this clonotype: Its specificity is unknown.

Between the trimmed V and J ends, which lost 3 bases and 1 base, there was a span of 13 bases. Per germline, CDR1 DFQATT and CDR2 SNEGSKA (reference sequence). CDR3 length: 15 residues. The TCR beta CDR3 regions underwent amplification using RNA transcripts as the source. The HTBI set primed first-round TCR CDR3 RT-PCR. TCRdb reanalysed the multiplex PCR reads using MiXCR and keeps one entry per CDR3 protein. The sample contains under 450,000 distinct CDR3 sequences, 15% to 18% of which appear only once. Diagnosis of hyperthyroidism was new in patients aged 18 to 65, and its duration was under 2 months. Uncontrolled infection, other autoimmune disease, pregnancy and lactation each barred patients from inclusion. Out of around 10 ml of fresh peripheral blood came the PBMCs. Whole-study findings and limits: A model built on 13 V-J features separated ophthalmopathy from stable hyperthyroidism.

The sequencing input was blood. The J gene is TRBJ2-4, the V gene TRBV20-1; tentative D call: TRBD1 (6 bases). The sequence was obtained from a woman aged 18-29 years with Graves' hyperthyroidism. The CDR3 DNA reads TGCAGTGCTAGCGAAGACAGGCTTGCCAAAAACATTCAGTACTTC. It encodes CSASEDRLAKNIQYF.